The 23 T cell receptor beta chains given below trace back to one sample, sequenced in a study of shared clonotypes between healthy human individuals. The assay was immunoSEQ multiplex PCR, and TCRdb's table has in-frame clones only and misses some. The sample carries over 2 million clones, 90% to 95% recorded once. The specimen sequenced was naive CD4+ T cells sorted from blood. Subset reported: CD45RA+ positively selected. Source of these receptors: a man aged 18 to 30 in good health.

The V gene is TRBV5-1, the J gene TRBJ2-7; 14 nucleotides match TRBD2. Germline trimming cut 3 bases from V and 6 bases from J; bases unmatched to any gene: 5. Germline lookup yields CDR1 SGHRS and CDR2 YFSETQ. The length of the CDR3 is 15 residues. In DNA, the CDR3 is TGCGCCAGCAGCTCGGGACTAGCGGGGGCGGGCGAGCAGTACTTC. Translating it yields CASSSGLAGAGEQYF.

The chain uses TRBV5-1 and TRBJ1-1; 7 bases line up with TRBD1. V shed 4 bases, J shed 3 bases, and the junction held 6 bases outside the gene matches. Germline CDR1 and CDR2: SGHRS and YFSETQ. The CDR3 consists of 14 residues. The CDR3 bases are TGCGCCAGCAGCCAGATACAGGGGTACACTGAAGCTTTCTTT. The encoded protein is CASSQIQGYTEAFF.

The rearrangement joins TRBV28 to TRBJ1-1; 10 bases are shared with TRBD1. V dropped 7 bases and J dropped 4; count of bases not matched to a gene: 6. CDR1 and CDR2 from the germline V gene are MDHEN and SYDVKM. The CDR3 has 14 residues. The CDR3 sequence is CASISGQGITEAFF. DNA for the CDR3: TGTGCCAGCATCTCGGGACAGGGGATCACTGAAGCTTTCTTT.

This chain connects TRBV6-6 to TRBJ1-4, with D unresolved. With 5 bases removed from V and 8 bases from J, the gap between germline ends came to 12 bases. The germline V gene has CDR1 MNHNY and CDR2 SVGAGI (reference sequence). The CDR3 totals 13 residues. In DNA form, the CDR3 reads TGTGCCAGCAGTCCGGGAAGGAGCGAAAAACTGTTTTTT. Protein product: CASSPGRSEKLFF.

The chain combines TRBV29-1 with TRBJ1-1; D is uncertain. The germline V gene has CDR1 SQVTM and CDR2 ANQGSEA. The CDR3 has 11 amino acids. V was cut by 7 bases and J by 5 bases, with 11 bases left in between. The CDR3 spells CSALSLTEAFF. The CDR3 DNA reads TGCAGCGCTCTATCTCTGACTGAAGCTTTCTTT.

The rearrangement joins TRBV15 to TRBJ1-2, with D perhaps TRBD1 (5 bases). CDR1 is LNHNV, CDR2 YYDKDF, per germline (reference sequence). V lost 2 bases, J lost 5 bases, and 15 bases lay in between. The CDR3 runs 15 residues. The CDR3: CATSRPDNDLYGYTF. The CDR3 region has the DNA TGTGCCACCAGCAGACCGGACAATGACCTATATGGCTACACCTTC. The whole variable domain, filled in from reference TRBV15 and TRBJ1-2, reads DAMVIQNPRYQVTQFGKPVTLSCSQTLNHNVMYWYQQKSSQAPKLLFHYYDKDFNNEADTPDNFQSRRPNTSFCFLDIRSPGLGDTAMYLCATSRPDNDLYGYTFGSGTRLTVV.

For this clone: The sample has other DNA sequences that encode this CDR3 too. The chain employs TRBV7-2 and TRBJ2-2; TRBD1 matches at 7 bases. This CDR3 has 14 residues. The V and J ends lost 11 bases and 6 bases, in that order; junction bases with no gene match: 12. The germline gives CDR1 SGHTA, CDR2 FQGNSA. CDR3 amino acids: CASSLDRVAGELFF. For the CDR3, the DNA is TGTGCCTCCAGCTTAGACAGGGTCGCCGGGGAGCTGTTTTTT.

The CDR3 protein is CSASRTGEAFF. DNA of the CDR3: TGCAGTGCTAGTAGGACGGGTGAAGCTTTCTTT. The gene calls are TRBV20-1 and TRBJ1-1; D call uncertain. CDR1 and CDR2 from the germline V gene are DFQATT and SNEGSKA (reference sequence). The V gene lost 3 bases and the J gene lost 7 bases, with 9 bases spanning the gap. This CDR3 comprises 11 residues.

The chain has TRBV30 and TRBJ1-1; TRBD1 is a possible D gene (5 bases). This CDR3 is 14 amino acids long. The V end lost 2 bases, the J end lost 2 bases, and 12 bases lay between the germline ends. Germline CDR1 and CDR2: GTSNPN and SVGIG (reference sequence). The CDR3 bases are TGTGCCTGGAGTAGGGGACCTTTCAACACTGAAGCTTTCTTT. Residues: CAWSRGPFNTEAFF.

This chain uses TRBV29-1 with TRBJ1-2, with 7 bases that match TRBD1. V gave up 3 bases and J gave up 4 bases; unmatched junction bases: 5. Per the germline V gene, CDR1 is SQVTM and CDR2 is ANQGSEA. CDR3 length: 13 amino acids. The CDR3 loop reads CSVDTEGAYGYTF. The CDR3 bases are TGCAGCGTTGATACGGAGGGGGCCTATGGCTACACCTTC.

The V call is TRBV5-1, the J call TRBJ2-2, with D unresolved. There are 14 residues in the CDR3. Deletions cut 5 bases from V and 2 bases from J, with 10 bases between. Germline loops: CDR1 SGHRS, CDR2 YFSETQ. In DNA, the CDR3 is TGCGCCAGCAGGGTTTCGTTTAACACCGGGGAGCTGTTTTTT. Its translation: CASRVSFNTGELFF. Drawing the rest from reference TRBV5-1 and TRBJ2-2, the complete variable domain is KAGVTQTPRYLIKTRGQQVTLSCSPISGHRSVSWYQQTPGQGLQFLFEYFSETQRNKGNFPGRFSGRQFSNSRSEMNVSTLELGDSALYLCASRVSFNTGELFFGEGSRLTVL.

This chain uses TRBV18 with TRBJ2-7; possible D gene TRBD1, 6 bases. Germline CDR1 KGHSH, CDR2 LQKENI. Trimming shortened V by 6 bases and J by 3 bases, and 15 bases separated the two germline ends. This CDR3 comprises 14 residues. The CDR3 region is CASSRTGQNYEQYF. The CDR3, as DNA: TGTGCCAGCTCTCGGACGGGACAAAACTACGAGCAGTACTTC. The variable domain in full, with the rest retrieved from reference TRBV18 and TRBJ2-7, is NAGVMQNPRHLVRRRGQEARLRCSPMKGHSHVYWYRQLPEEGLKFMVYLQKENIIDESGMPKERFSAEFPKEGPSILRIQQVVRGDSAAYFCASSRTGQNYEQYFGPGTRLTVT.

The chain uses TRBV6-5 and TRBJ2-1; D gene unclear. The CDR3 totals 13 residues. Germline V gives CDR1 MNHEY, CDR2 SVGAGI. V was trimmed by 5 bases and J by 5 bases, leaving 10 bases between them. The CDR3 is CASSRHRDNEQFF. The CDR3 DNA follows: TGTGCCAGCAGTCGGCATAGGGACAATGAGCAGTTCTTC.

The chain uses TRBV10-3 and TRBJ1-1; TRBD1 agrees at 8 bases. The J segment lost 0 bases and the V segment lost 3 bases, leaving 9 bases of the junction unmatched. The germline V gene encodes CDR1 ENHRY and CDR2 SYGVKD. This CDR3 contains 17 residues. The CDR3 region is CAISDWQGARMNTEAFF. The CDR3 bases are TGTGCCATCAGTGATTGGCAGGGGGCGCGGATGAACACTGAAGCTTTCTTT.

This clone was observed many times. Other DNA sequences in the same sample also yield this CDR3. V is TRBV18 and J is TRBJ2-7; a possible D gene is TRBD1 (5 bases). CDR1 is KGHSH, CDR2 LQKENI, per germline. The length of the CDR3 is 14 residues. Trimming took off 2 bases at V and 0 bases at J, with 8 bases between the two ends. CDR3 bases: TGTGCCAGCTCACCATCGCAGGGCTCCTACGAGCAGTACTTC. Amino acid sequence: CASSPSQGSYEQYF.

This chain uses TRBV19 with TRBJ1-5, with D tentatively TRBD1 (5 bases). The CDR3 length is 14 residues. Trimming removed 6 bases at V and 7 bases at J, with 16 bases between. Germline V gene lookup returns CDR1 LNHDA and CDR2 SQIVND (reference sequence). The CDR3 loop is CASRLDRVGQPQHF. The CDR3, as DNA: TGTGCCAGTAGGCTAGACAGAGTGGGACAGCCCCAGCATTTT.

To note about this clone: The germline gene is not matched at one end of the junction; a read error may be the cause. CDR3 sequence (DNA): TGTGCCAGCAGTGAAGCCAACGGGAGCATAGATACGCAGTATTTT. This gives the protein CASSEANGSIDTQYF. This sequence joins TRBV6-1 and TRBJ2-3; D perhaps matches TRBD2 (6 bases). Germline V lookup: CDR1 MNHNS, CDR2 SASEGT. The CDR3 is made up of 15 amino acids.

CDR3 sequence reads: CASSLGFRGSKEQYF. For the CDR3, the DNA is TGTGCCAGCAGCTTAGGATTCAGGGGGTCGAAGGAGCAGTACTTC. The chain employs TRBV7-8 and TRBJ2-7, with 7 bases matching TRBD1. CDR1 and CDR2 from the germline V gene are SGHVS and FQNEAQ. CDR3 length equals 15 residues. After removal of 1 base from V and 7 bases from J, the junction contained 10 bases not matched to a gene.

Notes on this clone: This sample includes further DNA sequences coding for the same CDR3. This chain links TRBV18 with TRBJ2-7; tentatively, D is TRBD1 (6 bases). The CDR3 totals 14 residues. In germline, CDR1 is KGHSH, CDR2 LQKENI. V was shortened by 2 bases and J by 1 base, with 9 bases between the two germline ends. The chain's CDR3 is CASSPGQTSYEQYF. CDR3 coding DNA: TGTGCCAGCTCACCAGGACAGACTTCCTACGAGCAGTACTTC.

J is TRBJ2-6 and V is TRBV5-1; 8 positions match TRBD2. The CDR3 extends over 16 amino acids. CDR1 is SGHRS, CDR2 YFSETQ, per germline. V gave up 4 bases and J gave up 0 bases; unmatched junction bases: 3. CDR3 amino acids: CASSAGTSSGANVLTF. CDR3 DNA: TGCGCCAGCAGCGCCGGGACTAGCTCTGGGGCCAACGTCCTGACTTTC.

The chain has TRBV5-1 and TRBJ1-2; maybe TRBD1 (5 bases). Germline V gene data show CDR1 as SGHRS and CDR2 as YFSETQ. The CDR3 consists of 14 residues. V was clipped by 4 bases and J by 2 bases, with 12 bases between them. The CDR3 here is CASSEGSTNYGYTF. The CDR3 DNA follows: TGCGCCAGCAGCGAGGGGTCGACGAACTATGGCTACACCTTC.

Written as DNA, the CDR3 is TGTGCCAGCAGCTCGGACGGGGCGAATGAGCAGTTCTTC. Its translation: CASSSDGANEQFF. The gene calls are TRBV9 and TRBJ2-1; the D call may be TRBD1 or TRBD2 (5 bases each). Germline CDR1 SGDLS, CDR2 YYNGEE. Trimming pared 4 bases from V and 7 bases from J, leaving 12 bases between. The CDR3 runs to 13 residues.

The chain recombines TRBV11-3 with TRBJ2-1; 8 nucleotides match TRBD2. The CDR3 consists of 12 residues. V lost 9 bases, J lost 5 bases, and 3 bases stayed unmatched. Germline loops: CDR1 SGHNT, CDR2 YENEEA. The CDR3 nucleotides are TGTGCCAGTGGACTAGCCGACAATGAGCAGTTCTTC. Translating it yields CASGLADNEQFF.